Included here is one TCR beta chain sequence, with context. This clone was recorded a few times. Its antigen is unknown. No much larger clone is present one base from it, and per-base qualities are unavailable. The entire isolated RNA was reverse transcribed using the High Capacity cDNA Reverse Transcription Kit, and thus expressed TCRB transcripts were sequenced. Deep immunoSEQ sequencing was performed on naive, central memory and regulatory T cell samples, with an average of about 4 million total reads per sample. After sorted cells were lysed in RLT buffer, RNA was extracted with DNase-treated RNeasy Micro or Mini kits, with the choice depending on cell number. Each cell subset was processed separately to prevent cross-contamination, with patient and healthy donor samples processed together. The immunoSEQ multiplex PCR was used to amplify TCRB sequences from cDNA, generating 87-bp fragments that spanned the CDR3 region. Sequencing of the amplicons was performed on the Illumina HiSeq platform. The authors' pipeline ran thus. Synthetic template baselines were used to correct PCR bias computationally, reads within Hamming distance 2 were collapsed, and singletons that could not be merged were discarded. Reads were aligned against IMGT to assign V, D and J genes, CDR3 length and insertions or deletions at six rearrangement sites. Within each subset, clonotype counts were normalized to sorted cell number, and only after that were true diversity and Gini coefficients computed with the tcR R package. The overlap coefficient, calculated on TCRB nucleotide sequences, was used to quantify repertoire sharing. Out-of-frame TCRB sequences from naive cells were analyzed to stand in for the pre-selection repertoire. TCRdb retrieved this table from immuneACCESS and kept in-frame rearrangements only. Not all clones are present; in checked studies, unresolved V genes account for under half, and no reason is known for the remainder. The V and J calls and the clone size are those of that table, but D and trimming were determined from the DNA. Within this sample are 500,000 to 850,000 clones, with over 12% of them counted one time only. The top ten hold approximately 0.039% of the sample.

From each donor, a single peripheral blood sample of approximately 120 mL on average was drawn into heparinised tubes. A BD FACSAria II and a panel including CD45RO, CCR7, CD25, CD127, CD95 and CD27 were used to sort naive, central memory, regulatory and stem cell-like memory CD4+ T cells. All sorted populations exceeded 95% purity. PBMCs were separated immediately by Lymphoprep density gradient centrifugation and were stained directly, without being cultured. So that batch effects would be minimized, each experiment stained and sorted samples in pairs, pairing one healthy donor with one patient. The source of the sample is a study of beta chain features in type 1 diabetes (dated by TCRdb to 2016 to 2019). With regard to the full study: No differences in mean age, gender distribution, total cell number or subset yield were found between patients and healthy donors. A total of under 120,000,000 sorted cells were examined across all samples, and RNA yield correlated strongly with the number of cells per subset. The study compared TCRB repertoires of sorted circulating CD4+ T cell subsets between recently diagnosed type 1 diabetes patients and matched healthy donors. Regulatory and stem cell-like memory subsets were isolated from only 8 patients and roughly 8 healthy donors, whereas naive and central memory subsets came from all 30 or so donors.

Overall study results and their limits: Because cDNA was sequenced instead of genomic DNA, highly expressing activated cells could be over-represented, though the groups showed no difference in activation or CD3 levels. PCR may preferentially amplify shorter templates, but because patient and control samples were amplified and corrected together, any resulting skew would affect both groups equally. In all four CD4+ subsets, TCRB CDR3 length was moderately but significantly shorter in type 1 diabetes patients. Naive, central memory and regulatory TCRB repertoires appeared more similar among patients than among healthy donors. HLA sub-analyses involved small numbers of individuals, so any influence of HLA type on TCRB rearrangement remained unresolved. At VDJ recombination sites, type 1 diabetes patients had fewer insertions and more deleted nucleotides, which implies abnormalities in thymic rearrangement.

Its CDR3 holds 10 amino acids, cysteine through phenylalanine. This entry keeps only the CDR3 DNA: 30 bases, framed from base 1. V gives up 4 bases and J gives up 6 bases, and the segment between their germline ends measures 4 bases. CDR1 and CDR2, per the germline V gene, are MDHEN and SYDVKM. The rearranged chain carries TRBV28 and TRBJ2-7, with the D segment identity uncertain. The sample comprised naive CD4+ T cells from blood. Explained via the paper, the cell subset or site label denotes: true naive CD4+ T cells. This TCR came from a man between 18 and 29 years old with type 1 diabetes. The base sequence is TGTGCCAGCAGTTCCCTCGAGCAGTACTTC. This sequence encodes CASSSLEQYF.